What follows are 27 T cell receptor beta chains derived from one specimen sequenced in a study of OX40 agonist ivuxolimab in advanced cancers. TCRdb's copy holds only in-frame clones and misses some; the assay was immunoSEQ multiplex PCR. The table shows about 69,000 clones, with about 80% occurring only once. This specimen consisted of CD4+ or CD8+ T cells sorted from blood, obtained in a trial of the OX40 agonist ivuxolimab. The source of these receptors is an adult with an advanced solid tumor such as melanoma, head and neck, liver or kidney cancer.

The V and J genes are TRBV6-5 and TRBJ2-7; 8 positions match TRBD2. CDR3 length: 12 amino acids. The germline V gene encodes CDR1 MNHEY and CDR2 SVGAGI. J lost 3 bases, V lost 5 bases, and 0 bases had no gene match. The CDR3 DNA reads as TGTGCCAGCAGTCGGGGGGGCTACGAGCAGTACTTC. This translates into CASSRGGYEQYF.

V usage is TRBV19 and J usage is TRBJ1-3; 9 bases agree with TRBD1. Trimming at V came to 5 bases and at J to 1 base, leaving 9 bases not matched to a gene. The length of the CDR3 is 17 residues. CDR1 LNHDA and CDR2 SQIVND come from the germline V gene (reference sequence). CDR3 DNA: TGTGCCAGTAGTGACCGGGACAGGGCAGCTTCTGGAAACACCATATATTTT. It codes for CASSDRDRAASGNTIYF.

The chain employs TRBV2 and TRBJ2-5, with 11 bases matching TRBD2. In germline, CDR1 is SNHLY, CDR2 FYNNEI. Trimming cost V 4 bases and J 2 bases; bases outside gene matches: 0. CDR3 size: 14 residues. CDR3 DNA sequence: TGTGCCAGCAGTGGGACTAGCGGGCAAGAGACCCAGTACTTC. It specifies CASSGTSGQETQYF. Combining the CDR3 with reference TRBV2 and TRBJ2-5 gives the whole variable domain EPEVTQTPSHQVTQMGQEVILRCVPISNHLYFYWYRQILGQKVEFLVSFYNNEISEKSEIFDDQFSVERPDGSNFTLKIRSTKLEDSAMYFCASSGTSGQETQYFGPGTRLLVL.

The chain has TRBV2 and TRBJ2-3; 11 nucleotides align to TRBD1. The CDR3 contains 15 residues. Per germline, CDR1 SNHLY and CDR2 FYNNEI. Trimming cost V 8 bases and J 6 bases; bases outside gene matches: 10. DNA of the CDR3: TGTGCCAGCTCACCCGGGACAGGGGGGTGGGATACGCAGTATTTT. This codes for CASSPGTGGWDTQYF.

This chain connects TRBV28 to TRBJ2-3; D gene ambiguous. With 5 bases removed from V and 2 bases from J, the gap between germline ends came to 5 bases. The CDR3 contains 12 residues. Germline V lookup: CDR1 MDHEN, CDR2 SYDVKM. CDR3 protein: CASSLPTDTQYF. Here the CDR3 DNA reads TGTGCCAGCAGTCTGCCCACAGATACGCAGTATTTT.

This clone was seen a handful of times. The chain links TRBV21-1 to TRBJ1-5; the table names TRBD1, a call not compared with the DNA. TRBV21-1 is described as a pseudogene. The CDR3 is 14 residues long. CDR3 sequence: CASPAQGRNQPQHF. In DNA, the CDR3 is TGTGCCAGTCCGGCCCAGGGGAGAAATCAGCCCCAGCATTTT.

V usage is TRBV11-1 and J usage is TRBJ2-6, with D unclear. The CDR3 is made up of 15 amino acids. V was pared by 5 bases and J by 0 bases, with 8 bases between. Germline assignment: CDR1 SGHAT and CDR2 FQDESV (reference sequence). The CDR3 DNA reads TGTGCCAGCAGCCAGGTCCCCTCTGGGGCCAACGTCCTGACTTTC. Protein product: CASSQVPSGANVLTF.

This clone showed up just once. V gene TRBV6-4 combines with J gene TRBJ1-5; D is unresolved. This CDR3 is 13 amino acids long. The V end lost 0 bases, the J end lost 4 bases, and 4 bases lay between the germline ends. CDR1 MRHNA and CDR2 SNTAGT come from the germline V gene. The DNA of the CDR3 is TGTGCCAGCAGTGACTCAGAAAATCAGCCCCAGCATTTT. It yields the protein CASSDSENQPQHF.

This clone was seen a handful of times. This specimen includes other DNA sequences encoding the same CDR3. The gene calls are TRBV18 and TRBJ2-7; 8 positions match TRBD1. This CDR3 contains 14 residues. Germline assignment: CDR1 KGHSH and CDR2 LQKENI. After removal of 4 bases from V and 6 bases from J, the junction contained 8 bases not matched to a gene. The CDR3 coding sequence is TGTGCCAGCTCACTTGGACAGGGTGGCAGCGAGCAGTACTTC. It translates to CASSLGQGGSEQYF.

The CDR3 loop is CASSLTQGPNEQYF. The CDR3 nucleotides are TGCGCCAGCAGCTTGACGCAGGGTCCGAACGAGCAGTACTTC. This sequence joins TRBV5-1 and TRBJ2-7, with D possibly TRBD1 on 5 matching bases. Germline CDR1 is SGHRS and CDR2 is YFSETQ. V was shortened by 1 base and J by 5 bases, with 13 bases between the two germline ends. The length of the CDR3 is 14 residues.

In its sample, this clone was seen a few times. V is TRBV7-2 and J is TRBJ1-4; TRBD1 matches at 9 bases. The CDR3 is 13 amino acids. Per germline, CDR1 SGHTA and CDR2 FQGNSA. V lost 5 bases, J lost 11 bases, and 6 bases stayed unmatched. The CDR3 is CASSLPGTGKLFF. The CDR3 nucleotides read TGTGCCAGCAGCCTACCCGGGACAGGGAAACTGTTTTTT.

The rearrangement uses TRBV30 and TRBJ2-5; tentatively, D is TRBD1 (5 bases). The better agreement between TRBJ2-7 and the DNA end casts doubt on the J call. The CDR3 sequence is 15 residues long. Germline CDR1 GTSNPN, CDR2 SVGIG (reference sequence). CDR3 bases: TGTGCCTGGAGTGTGGCCTGGGGCGCCGGCTACGAGCAGTACTTC. Residues: CAWSVAWGAGYEQYF.

V usage is TRBV29-1 and J usage is TRBJ2-5; the D call may be TRBD1 or TRBD2 (6 bases each). The CDR3 is 14 amino acids. V gave up 8 bases and J gave up 2 bases, with 18 bases separating them. Germline V gene sequence: CDR1 SQVTM, CDR2 ANQGSEA. The CDR3 sequence is CSMSLGGFQETQYF. The CDR3 DNA reads as TGCAGCATGAGCTTGGGGGGCTTTCAAGAGACCCAGTACTTC.

This chain connects TRBV14 to TRBJ1-2; 7 positions match TRBD1. V lost 0 bases, J lost 4 bases, and 5 bases stayed unmatched. The CDR3 contains 15 residues. Germline CDR1 reads SGHDN; CDR2 reads FVKESK. CDR3 region: CASSQDQGGSYGYTF. In DNA, the CDR3 is TGTGCCAGCAGCCAAGATCAGGGGGGGAGCTATGGCTACACCTTC.

This chain uses TRBV27 with TRBJ2-2; D not resolved. This CDR3 spans 14 amino acids. Trimming took 6 bases from V and 1 from J, leaving 9 bases between them. Germline V gene lookup returns CDR1 MNHEY and CDR2 SMNVEV (reference sequence). As DNA, the CDR3 is TGTGCCAGCAGGGGCCCCCGGAACACCGGGGAGCTGTTTTTT. Translating gives CASRGPRNTGELFF.

This clone was seen more than once but under ten times. The CDR3 bases are TGCGCCAGCAGCTCCTCTCCACTAGCGAGCACAGATACGCAGTATTTT. Residues: CASSSSPLASTDTQYF. The rearrangement uses TRBV5-1 and TRBJ2-3; 7 bases align to TRBD2. Germline trimming cut 3 bases from V and 0 bases from J; bases unmatched to any gene: 7. CDR1 SGHRS and CDR2 YFSETQ come from the germline V gene. CDR3 length: 16 amino acids.

DNA of the CDR3: TGCGCCAGCAGCCAAGATTGGGGAACGAGGCTCTATGGCTACACCTTC. Translation: CASSQDWGTRLYGYTF. The chain couples TRBV4-1 to TRBJ1-2; D remains ambiguous. The CDR3 is made up of 16 amino acids. V lost 0 bases and J 4 bases, leaving 15 bases between the germline ends. The germline V gene has CDR1 MGHRA and CDR2 YSYEKL.

This clone showed up just once. J is TRBJ2-4 and V is TRBV15; D remains unclear. The CDR3 is 17 amino acids. The V end lost 0 bases, the J end lost 6 bases, and 18 bases lay between the germline ends. Germline V lookup: CDR1 LNHNV, CDR2 YYDKDF (reference sequence). The CDR3 sequence: CATSRDLRQAEVNIQYF. CDR3 in DNA: TGTGCCACCAGCAGAGATCTCCGGCAGGCCGAGGTAAACATTCAGTACTTC.

The rearrangement joins TRBV7-6 to TRBJ2-7; D is uncertain. Trimming cost V 5 bases and J 2 bases, with 10 bases left between them. Germline loops: CDR1 SGHVS, CDR2 FNYEAQ. The CDR3 has 13 residues. The CDR3: CASSPRQAYEQYF. CDR3 in DNA: TGTGCCAGCAGCCCTCGACAAGCCTACGAGCAGTACTTC. The whole variable domain, filled in from reference TRBV7-6 and TRBJ2-7, reads GAGVSQSPRYKVTKRGQDVALRCDPISGHVSLYWYRQALGQGPEFLTYFNYEAQQDKSGLPNDRFSAERPEGSISTLTIQRTEQRDSAMYRCASSPRQAYEQYFGPGTRLTVT.

The chain recombines TRBV5-1 with TRBJ1-6, with D possibly being TRBD1 (6 bases). This CDR3 is 16 amino acids long. The V gene lost 0 bases and the J gene lost 10 bases, with 17 bases spanning the gap. Germline V gene sequence: CDR1 SGHRS, CDR2 YFSETQ. CDR3 residues: CASSLVRGVQGSPLHF. CDR3 nucleotides: TGCGCCAGCAGCTTGGTCCGGGGTGTTCAGGGGTCACCCCTCCACTTT.

The chain combines TRBV7-6 with TRBJ2-1; 14 nucleotides line up with TRBD2. V lost 5 bases to trimming and J lost 8 bases; unmatched junction nucleotides: 8. The CDR3 spans 16 residues. CDR1 SGHVS and CDR2 FNYEAQ come from the germline V gene. The CDR3 region is CASSPRLAGGGDEQFF. CDR3 nucleotide sequence: TGTGCCAGCAGCCCGAGACTAGCGGGAGGGGGCGATGAGCAGTTCTTC.

The chain employs TRBV7-8 and TRBJ2-2, with D perhaps matching TRBD2 (7 bases). This CDR3 comprises 18 residues. With 2 bases removed from V and 7 bases from J, the gap between germline ends came to 23 bases. Germline loops: CDR1 SGHVS, CDR2 FQNEAQ. The CDR3 bases are TGTGCCAGCAGCTTAAGATCAGTGGGCGGGGGCACTGTCGGGGAGCTGTTTTTT. It codes for CASSLRSVGGGTVGELFF.

The rearrangement links TRBV28 to TRBJ1-2, with 8 positions matching TRBD1. CDR3 size: 13 residues. V shed 4 bases and J 7 bases; nucleotides not matched to a gene: 5. Germline CDR1 is MDHEN and CDR2 is SYDVKM. The CDR3 loop reads CASSSGQGTGYTF. DNA for the CDR3: TGTGCCAGCAGTTCCGGACAGGGCACTGGCTACACCTTC.

The chain carries TRBV11-2 and TRBJ2-5, with 7 bases lining up with TRBD1. Germline-derived CDR1 and CDR2 are SGHAT and FQNNGV. Germline trimming cut 5 bases from V and 5 bases from J; bases unmatched to any gene: 11. CDR3 length: 15 amino acids. CDR3: CASSNPTGPHETQYF. CDR3 in DNA: TGTGCCAGCAGCAACCCGACAGGGCCTCACGAGACCCAGTACTTC.

Concerning this clone: The same CDR3 arises from other DNA sequences in this sample as well. The chain joins TRBV18 to TRBJ2-7, with 10 bases fitting TRBD1. Germline-derived CDR1 and CDR2 are KGHSH and LQKENI. CDR3 length: 14 residues. The ends lost 3 bases at V and 2 bases at J; junction bases unmatched: 1. The CDR3 here is CASSPGQGTYEQYF. The CDR3 region has the DNA TGTGCCAGCTCACCGGGACAGGGGACCTACGAGCAGTACTTC.

The CDR3 nucleotides are TGCGCCAGCAGCTTGGCTAGCGGAAGCACAGATACGCAGTATTTT. Protein product: CASSLASGSTDTQYF. This chain links TRBV5-1 with TRBJ2-3, with 7 bases that match TRBD2. The germline V gene encodes CDR1 SGHRS and CDR2 YFSETQ. The CDR3 extends over 15 amino acids. V gave up 0 bases and J gave up 0 bases; unmatched junction bases: 1.

The V and J genes are TRBV20-1 and TRBJ1-1, with D possibly matching TRBD1 (6 bases). This CDR3 region has 11 residues. V was trimmed by 7 bases and J by 4 bases, leaving 10 bases between them. Germline V gene lookup returns CDR1 DFQATT and CDR2 SNEGSKA (reference sequence). CDR3 DNA sequence: TGCAGTGGCCGGGGGGCCACTGAAGCTTTCTTT. It specifies CSGRGATEAFF.